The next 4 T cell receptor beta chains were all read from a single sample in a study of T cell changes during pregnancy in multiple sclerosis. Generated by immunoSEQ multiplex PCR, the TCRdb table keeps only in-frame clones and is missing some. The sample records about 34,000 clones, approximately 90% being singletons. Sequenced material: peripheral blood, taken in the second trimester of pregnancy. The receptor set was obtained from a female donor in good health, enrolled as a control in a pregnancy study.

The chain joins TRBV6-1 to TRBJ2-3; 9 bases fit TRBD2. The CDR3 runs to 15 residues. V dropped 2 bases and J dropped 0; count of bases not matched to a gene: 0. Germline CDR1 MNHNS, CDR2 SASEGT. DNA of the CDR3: TGTGCCAGCAGTGAACTAGCGGGGAGCACAGATACGCAGTATTTT. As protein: CASSELAGSTDTQYF.

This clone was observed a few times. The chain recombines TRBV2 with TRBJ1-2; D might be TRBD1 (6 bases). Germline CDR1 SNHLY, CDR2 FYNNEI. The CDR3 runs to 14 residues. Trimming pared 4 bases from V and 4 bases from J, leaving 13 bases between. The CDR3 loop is CASSVGDKTYGYTF. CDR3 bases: TGTGCCAGCAGTGTGGGGGACAAGACCTATGGCTACACCTTC.

The CDR3 nucleotides are TGTGCCAGCAGCCAAACGCCCCACAGGGAAGATGAAGCTTTCTTT. Amino acids: CASSQTPHREDEAFF. The V call is TRBV7-3, the J call TRBJ1-1, with D possibly TRBD1 on 6 matching bases. Germline values: CDR1 SGHTA, CDR2 FQGTGA. V lost 5 bases and J lost 7, with 20 bases in between. CDR3 size: 15 residues.

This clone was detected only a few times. The CDR3 region is CASSVTSGGLGEQYF. The DNA for the CDR3 is TGCGCCAGCAGCGTGACCAGCGGGGGCTTGGGGGAGCAGTACTTC. The chain carries TRBV5-1 and TRBJ2-7, with 8 bases identical to TRBD2. Germline-derived CDR1 and CDR2 are SGHRS and YFSETQ. Trimming at V came to 4 bases and at J to 7 bases, leaving 13 bases not matched to a gene. This CDR3 region has 15 residues. The full variable domain, its missing parts supplied by reference TRBV5-1 and TRBJ2-7, is KAGVTQTPRYLIKTRGQQVTLSCSPISGHRSVSWYQQTPGQGLQFLFEYFSETQRNKGNFPGRFSGRQFSNSRSEMNVSTLELGDSALYLCASSVTSGGLGEQYFGPGTRLTVT.